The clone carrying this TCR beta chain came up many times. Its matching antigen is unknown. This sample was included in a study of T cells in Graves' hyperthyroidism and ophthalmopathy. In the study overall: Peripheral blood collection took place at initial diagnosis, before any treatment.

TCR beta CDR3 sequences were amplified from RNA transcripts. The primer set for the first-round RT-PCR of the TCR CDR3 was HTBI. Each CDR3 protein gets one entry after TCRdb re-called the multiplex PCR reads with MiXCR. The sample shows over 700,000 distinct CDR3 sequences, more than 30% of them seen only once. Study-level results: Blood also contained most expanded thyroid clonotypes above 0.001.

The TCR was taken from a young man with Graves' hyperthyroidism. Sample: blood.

CDR3 loop: CATSSGQGPETQYF. CDR3 nucleotide sequence: TGTGCCACCAGCAGTGGACAGGGCCCAGAGACCCAGTACTTC. The chain recombines TRBV15 with TRBJ2-5; 8 bases are shared with TRBD1. V shed 3 bases and J 4 bases; nucleotides not matched to a gene: 4. The CDR3 length is 14 residues. Germline CDR1 LNHNV, CDR2 YYDKDF (reference sequence).